The sequence of this TCR beta chain was determined in a study of glioma-infiltrating T cells after dendritic cell vaccination (dated by TCRdb to between 2015 and 2016). Regarding the complete study: The cohort comprised 15 glioblastoma patients from Phase I and II dendritic cell vaccination trials, 9 newly diagnosed and 6 with recurrent disease. Between about 2003 and 2012, patients were given autologous tumor lysate-pulsed dendritic cell vaccination. The vaccine was prepared from monocyte-derived dendritic cells that were cultured for under 8 days with IL-4 and GM-CSF and then pulsed overnight with autologous tumor lysate. Each patient was given three intradermal dendritic cell vaccine injections, spaced two weeks apart, in the arm below the axilla. In glioblastoma patients vaccinated with dendritic cells, deep sequencing of TCR beta CDR3 regions served to measure tumor-infiltrating lymphocyte content and to compare repertoires between tumor and blood. Survival after dendritic cell vaccination was correlated with TCR sequencing metrics such as TIL content and the overlap between tumor and blood repertoires.

Deletion took 5 bases off V and 3 bases off J, with a span of 7 bases between the germline ends. The CDR1 and CDR2 encoded by the germline V gene are SGHVS and FNYEAQ. Measured from the cysteine to the phenylalanine, the CDR3 is 13 residues long. The CDR3 DNA has 39 bases and is translated from base 1. Selection of patients required sufficient residual fresh-frozen tumor tissue and over two years of available survival data. An isocitrate dehydrogenase mutation was not carried by any of the glioblastoma patients, although molecular status was otherwise variable. PBMC were collected before vaccination, two weeks after the third vaccination, and at tumor progression if tumor progression occurred. Genomic DNA was extracted with the Qiagen DNeasy Blood extraction Kit. General study outcomes and caveats: After dendritic cell vaccination, a higher estimated pretreatment TIL content predicted longer time to progression and longer overall survival. The cohort was small and heterogeneous, and full blood and tumor sets were available for few patients, with initial-recurrent tumor pairs available for even fewer patients. TCR clonality showed no direct relationship with survival, which suggests that a diverse polyclonal response may matter. The TCR overlap response model with three groups was called speculative and said to need prospective validation.

With respect to this clone: Which antigen it targets is not known. No quality values exist for individual bases; no much larger clone is one base distant.

TCRB CDR3 regions were amplified from roughly 1.8 ug genomic DNA, or all available DNA if less, using the immunoSEQ assay. The multiplex PCR employed 60 forward primers targeting TCR V beta segments and 13 reverse primers targeting J beta segments. To estimate the number of reads per starting template, synthetic control templates were added to each sample at limiting dilution. The Illumina HiSeq System generated 87 bp sequencing reads. The study's processing was this. PCR and sequencing errors were removed by merging closely related sequences with a nearest neighbor algorithm. TCR overlap was measured as the percentage of unique tumor TCR beta sequences also present in the same patient's peripheral blood. In TCRdb, the immuneACCESS table is reduced to in-frame sequences with V and J assigned. These tables do not hold every clone; where another copy was compared, an unresolved V gene accounts for under half, and the others remain unexplained. From that table come the V and J calls and clone size; the DNA was used to work out D and trimming. The sample data list fewer than 50,000 clones, and 65% to 90% of these were observed just once. Jointly, the top ten make up 10% to 12% of the sample.

The origin of this receptor is a human donor with glioblastoma. The chain joins TRBV7-6 to TRBJ2-2; the D gene is unclear. The specimen was blood, collected before dendritic cell vaccination. The DNA reads as follows: TGTGCCAGCAGCCCCCGCGACACCGGGGAGCTGTTTTTT. This sequence encodes CASSPRDTGELFF.